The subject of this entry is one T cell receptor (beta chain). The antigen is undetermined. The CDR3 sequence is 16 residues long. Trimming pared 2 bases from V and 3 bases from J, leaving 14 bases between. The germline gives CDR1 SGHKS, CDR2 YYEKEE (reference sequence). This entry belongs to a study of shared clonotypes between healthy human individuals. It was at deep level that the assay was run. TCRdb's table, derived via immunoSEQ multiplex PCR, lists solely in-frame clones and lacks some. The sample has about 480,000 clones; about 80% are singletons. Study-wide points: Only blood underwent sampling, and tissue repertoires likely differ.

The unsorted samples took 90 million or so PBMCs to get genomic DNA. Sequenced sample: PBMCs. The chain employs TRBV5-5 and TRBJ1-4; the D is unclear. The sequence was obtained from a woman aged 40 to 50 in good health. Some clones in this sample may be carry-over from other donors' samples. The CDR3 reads CASSFGWGLSNEKLFF. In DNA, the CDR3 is TGTGCCAGCAGCTTCGGGTGGGGATTATCTAATGAAAAACTGTTTTTT.